A selection of T cell receptor beta chains follows, all from one sample in a study of blood T cell repertoires in COVID-19. Clones were sequenced by immunoSEQ multiplex PCR, and TCRdb holds only the in-frame ones, with some missing. This repertoire shows 200,000 or so clones, 88% found once; its top ten account for over 2%. The sequenced sample consisted of PBMCs or T cells enriched from blood (not recorded which). Source of these receptors: a woman aged 40-49 years with acute COVID-19. CDR3s include the opening cysteine and the closing phenylalanine or tryptophan. The D gene is left open where the match is weak. Not every row has a clone size; where given, it reads once, few, many or a size class.

TRBV4-2	TRBD1	NA	TRBJ1-2	TGTGCCAGCAACTCCGGACAGGCTACTACGGTAAACTATGGCTACACCTTC	CASNSGQATTVNYGYTF
TRBV5-6	NA	NA	TRBJ1-3	TGTGCCAGCAGCTTGGGGAGACAGGTCCCCATAAACACCATATATTTT	CASSLGRQVPINTIYF
TRBV30	TRBD1	NA	TRBJ1-6	TGTGCCTGGAGGGGGGACAGACCTCTACCCCTCCACTTT	CAWRGDRPLPLHF
TRBV3-1/TRBV3-2	TRBD2	NA	TRBJ2-3	TGTGCCAGCAGCCTTACAGCGGGAAATGGCACAGATACGCAGTATTTT	CASSLTAGNGTDTQYF
TRBV2	TRBD1	NA	TRBJ1-5	TGTGCCAGCACCCCGGGACAGGGCAATCAGCCCCAGCATTTT	CASTPGQGNQPQHF
TRBV2	NA	few	TRBJ1-2	TGTGCCAGCAGTGAGGCCGGGACACAATATGGCTACACCTTC	CASSEAGTQYGYTF
TRBV24-1	NA	NA	TRBJ2-1	TGTGCCACCAGTGATCAGGGCGCTAGCTCCTACAATGAGCAGTTCTTC	CATSDQGASSYNEQFF
TRBV2	NA	NA	TRBJ1-5	TGTGCCAGCAGTGGGATGATGGCAGGCTCTACCCAGCATTTT	CASSGMMAGSTQHF
TRBV7-8	NA	NA	TRBJ2-4	TGTGCCAGCAGCTTATCTGCGTTATCCAAAAACATTCAGTACTTC	CASSLSALSKNIQYF
TRBV29-1	NA	few	TRBJ2-2	TGCAGCGTTGATGGGGGGTACGGGGAGCTGTTTTTT	CSVDGGYGELFF
TRBV24-1	TRBD1	NA	TRBJ2-5	TGTGCCACCAGTGATGGACAGGGGATGAAGACCCAGTACTTC	CATSDGQGMKTQYF
TRBV5-1	NA	NA	TRBJ2-2	TGCGCCAGCAGCCCCCCTACCACCGGGGAGCTGTTTTTT	CASSPPTTGELFF
TRBV9	TRBD1	NA	TRBJ1-4	TGTGCCAGCAGCGTCCAGACAGGGCCGAGGGAAAAACTGTTTTTT	CASSVQTGPREKLFF
TRBV9	NA	NA	TRBJ2-7	TGTGCCAGCAGCGTAGATTGGGCCTCCTACGAGCAGTACTTC	CASSVDWASYEQYF
TRBV27	TRBD1	few	TRBJ1-2	TGTGCCAGCAGTTTAGCACAGGGGGCGAATTTACTGAGTGGCTACACCTTC	CASSLAQGANLLSGYTF
TRBV5-4	NA	NA	TRBJ1-2	TGTGCCAGCAGCCAGAGACAGGTGAACTATGGCTACACCTTC	CASSQRQVNYGYTF
TRBV19	NA	NA	TRBJ2-2	TGTGCCAGTAGTATCGCCCTATTCACCGGGGAGCTGTTTTTT	CASSIALFTGELFF
TRBV5-1	NA	NA	TRBJ2-7	TGCGCCAGCAGGGAGGGGCAGGAATACGAGCAGTACTTC	CASREGQEYEQYF
TRBV7-5	NA	NA	TRBJ1-4	TGTGCCAGAAGTTCCCCCCCTCGGAGTGAAAAACTGTTTTTT	CARSSPPRSEKLFF
TRBV19	TRBD1	NA	TRBJ2-4	TGTGCCAGTAGTTTAGGGACAGGGACCAAAAACATTCAGTACTTC	CASSLGTGTKNIQYF
TRBV30	TRBD2	NA	TRBJ2-3	TGTGCCTGGAGGTTGGGGGGGGCAGATACGCAGTATTTT	CAWRLGGADTQYF
TRBV6-5	TRBD1	NA	TRBJ2-7	TGTGCCAGCAGACAAACCGGGACAGAAGCCTACGAGCAGTACTTC	CASRQTGTEAYEQYF
TRBV9	NA	NA	TRBJ2-1	TGTGCCAGCAGCGTAGCAGGGGCGAGCTCCTACAATGAGCAGTTCTTC	CASSVAGASSYNEQFF
TRBV5-1	NA	NA	TRBJ2-3	TGCGCCAGCAGCTTGGTAGCGGGCACAGATACGCAGTATTTT	CASSLVAGTDTQYF
TRBV5-5	TRBD1	NA	TRBJ1-3	TGTGCCAGCAGCCTGACAGGGTCTGGAAACACCATATATTTT	CASSLTGSGNTIYF
TRBV4-2	NA	NA	TRBJ2-2	TGTGCCAGCAGCCAAGTAGGGCAGGGTCCGAACACCGGGGAGCTGTTTTTT	CASSQVGQGPNTGELFF
TRBV6-2/TRBV6-3	NA	NA	TRBJ1-1	TGTGCCAGCAGCCTATTGGGGGCCGCAACTGAAGCTTTCTTT	CASSLLGAATEAFF
TRBV19	NA	once	TRBJ2-3	TGTGCCAGTAGTATAGGGTACCCACCCGGTACGCAGTATTTT	CASSIGYPPGTQYF
TRBV30	NA	NA	TRBJ1-5	TGTGCCTGGAGTGTAACAGGGTCTCAGCCCCAGCATTTT	CAWSVTGSQPQHF
TRBV4-2	TRBD1	NA	TRBJ1-4	TGTGCCAGCAGCCCCGGGACAGCAGATAATGAAAAACTGTTTTTT	CASSPGTADNEKLFF
TRBV30	NA	NA	TRBJ1-4	TGTGCCTGGGACAGGTTTCGAGAAAAACTGTTTTTT	CAWDRFREKLFF
TRBV11-2	NA	NA	TRBJ2-1	TGTGCCAGCAGCCCACCCTGGCGGGACTACAATGAGCAGTTCTTC	CASSPPWRDYNEQFF
TRBV18	NA	NA	TRBJ1-4	TGTGCCAGCTCAGCGGGGGCAGGTGAAAAACTGTTTTTT	CASSAGAGEKLFF
TRBV4-3	NA	NA	TRBJ2-1	TGCGCCAGCAGCCAAGATCTAAGGGACTCCTATGAGCAGTTCTTC	CASSQDLRDSYEQFF
TRBV30	NA	NA	TRBJ2-7	TGTGCCTGGAGCCTCCGCGGGGACGAGCAGTACTTC	CAWSLRGDEQYF
TRBV7-9	NA	NA	TRBJ1-6	TGTGCCAGCACACAAAACTATAATTCACCCCTCCACTTT	CASTQNYNSPLHF
TRBV4-3	TRBD2	NA	TRBJ2-2	TGCGCCAGCAGCCAAGATGAGGCGGGAGGGACCGGGGAGCTGTTTTTT	CASSQDEAGGTGELFF
TRBV29-1	TRBD1	NA	TRBJ1-2	TGCAGCGTCCCGGGACAGGGGCTCAGCTATGGCTACACCTTC	CSVPGQGLSYGYTF
TRBV9	TRBD1	once	TRBJ1-5	TGTGCCAGCAGCGCCCAGGGGGGTAGTCAGCCCCAGCATTTT	CASSAQGGSQPQHF
TRBV4-1	NA	once	TRBJ2-5	TGCGCCAGCAGCCCCGGACGGGGGACCCAAGAGACCCAGTACTTC	CASSPGRGTQETQYF